This T cell receptor (beta chain) was documented in a study of pediatric ulcerative colitis. Study conclusions and caveats: Ulcerative colitis patients shared more blood-rectal clones than controls. Some T cells in rectal biopsies may come from blood, especially with overt colitis.

This was a survey-level run. Profiling relied on immunoSEQ multiplex PCR, and the TCRdb table lists in-frame clones only, not all of them. This table holds 16,000 or so clones, over 65% found once. For this clone: What it recognizes is unknown.

Rectal tissue came from one to two pinch biopsies taken at colonoscopy. No immunosuppressive drugs were given to ulcerative colitis patients before diagnostic colonoscopy. The receptor was isolated from a boy aged 5-17 years with moderate ulcerative colitis. The sample taken for sequencing was gut tissue.

The CDR3 reads CASSQVADREKLFF. The DNA of the CDR3 is TGTGCCAGCAGCCAAGTAGCGGACAGAGAAAAACTGTTTTTT. J is TRBJ1-4 and V is TRBV4-2; D may be TRBD1 (6 bases). V lost 1 base to trimming and J lost 8 bases, with 11 bases between them. Looked up from germline, CDR1 is LGHNA and CDR2 is YNFKEQ. The CDR3 contains 14 residues.